This T cell receptor beta chain was found in a study of CD8+ T cells in alopecia areata. Peripheral blood and lesional scalp punch biopsies came from alopecia areata patients. Investigators isolated RNA and reverse transcribed it into cDNA to act as the sequencing template. Sequencing used immunoSEQ multiplex PCR; TCRdb keeps in-frame clones, though not all of them. The sample has roughly 6,800 clones, about two thirds seen once. Sequencing used skin, obtained at week 0. The receptor was isolated from a human donor with alopecia areata.

The CDR3: CASSNRGEPQHF. DNA of the CDR3: TGTGCCAGTAGCAACAGGGGTGAGCCCCAGCATTTT. The rearrangement joins TRBV19 to TRBJ1-5, with 7 nucleotides matching TRBD1. CDR1 and CDR2 (germline): LNHDA, SQIVND (reference sequence). V lost 6 bases to trimming and J lost 8 bases; unmatched junction nucleotides: 4. The CDR3 sequence is 12 residues long.